Shown below are 21 T cell receptor beta chains from a single sample sequenced in a study of shared clonotypes between healthy human individuals. Assay used: immunoSEQ multiplex PCR; TCRdb lists only in-frame clones, some missing. The sample gives a few million clones, under 97% of which show up once; around 0.13% is in the top ten. Sequences were obtained from naive CD4+ T cells sorted from blood. Regarding subset: CD45RA+ positively selected. The receptors were sampled from a man in his late teens or twenties in good health.

The V call is TRBV11-3, the J call TRBJ2-2; the match to TRBD2 covers 13 bases. Germline V gene sequence: CDR1 SGHNT, CDR2 YENEEA. V lost 0 bases to trimming and J lost 4 bases; unmatched junction nucleotides: 5. The CDR3 has 18 residues. The CDR3: CASSLEGLAGVGTGELFF. CDR3 nucleotides: TGTGCCAGCAGCTTAGAAGGACTAGCGGGAGTGGGCACCGGGGAGCTGTTTTTT.

In its sample, this clone was seen a few times. The V and J genes are TRBV30 and TRBJ2-1; D is uncertain. This CDR3 region has 13 residues. Deletions cut 0 bases from V and 10 bases from J, with 13 bases between. Germline V gene lookup returns CDR1 GTSNPN and CDR2 SVGIG (reference sequence). The CDR3 is CAWSVVDRSEQFF. DNA for the CDR3: TGTGCCTGGAGTGTCGTGGACCGTTCGGAGCAGTTCTTC.

This sequence joins TRBV5-4 and TRBJ2-7, with 11 bases fitting TRBD1. Germline trimming cut 4 bases from V and 3 bases from J; bases unmatched to any gene: 6. Germline loops: CDR1 SGHNT, CDR2 YYREEE (reference sequence). CDR3 size: 15 residues. The CDR3 sequence is CASSRGTGGGYEQYF. DNA of the CDR3: TGTGCCAGCAGCAGGGGGACAGGGGGAGGCTACGAGCAGTACTTC.

V usage is TRBV18 and J usage is TRBJ1-1; unclear D gene. The CDR3 is made up of 15 amino acids. Trimming stripped 3 bases from V and 6 bases from J, with 17 bases between. Germline loops: CDR1 KGHSH, CDR2 LQKENI. The DNA of the CDR3 is TGTGCCAGCTCACCGAGGGAGGTATTAGCGTCTGAAGCTTTCTTT. Residues: CASSPREVLASEAFF.

The table lists this clone with a count of one. The CDR3, as DNA: TGTGCCAGCCGGGCCGAGCGGAACCCCCCTAACTATGGCTACACCTTC. Residues: CASRAERNPPNYGYTF. The rearrangement links TRBV28 to TRBJ1-2; D remains ambiguous. The germline CDR1 and CDR2 sequences are MDHEN and SYDVKM. The V end lost 8 bases, the J end lost 0 bases, and 19 bases lay between the germline ends. CDR3 size: 16 residues.

The chain links TRBV6-5 to TRBJ1-6; D not certain. This CDR3 region has 15 residues. CDR1 is MNHEY and CDR2 is SVGAGI in the germline V gene. V shed 8 bases and J shed 0 bases, with 11 bases lying between them. The CDR3 here is CASGEVSSYNSPLHF. CDR3 coding DNA: TGTGCCAGCGGGGAAGTAAGCTCCTATAATTCACCCCTCCACTTT.

CDR3 protein: CASSSFRAGVYEQYF. In nucleotides, the CDR3 is TGTGCCAGCAGCTCCTTCCGGGCGGGGGTCTACGAGCAGTACTTC. The chain is built from TRBV7-2 and TRBJ2-7; 7 bases map to TRBD2. V shed 4 bases, J shed 3 bases, and the junction held 9 bases outside the gene matches. CDR1 is SGHTA, CDR2 FQGNSA, per germline. The CDR3 extends over 15 amino acids. The variable domain in full, with the rest retrieved from reference TRBV7-2 and TRBJ2-7, is GAGVSQSPSNKVTEKGKDVELRCDPISGHTALYWYRQSLGQGLEFLIYFQGNSAPDKSGLPSDRFSAERTGGSVSTLTIQRTQQEDSAVYLCASSSFRAGVYEQYFGPGTRLTVT.

Details on this clone: The identical CDR3 is also encoded by other nucleotide sequences in the sample. The V gene is TRBV6-1, the J gene TRBJ1-2; D might be TRBD1 (6 bases). Trimming took 1 base from V and 4 from J, leaving 10 bases between them. The CDR3 totals 14 residues. CDR1 is MNHNS, CDR2 SASEGT, per germline. The CDR3 reads CASSEVGGSYGYTF. CDR3 DNA: TGTGCCAGCAGTGAAGTTGGGGGCTCCTATGGCTACACCTTC.

This CDR3 reads CSVEDGQGTFTQYF. The CDR3 DNA is TGCAGCGTTGAAGACGGGCAGGGGACCTTCACGCAGTATTTT. The rearrangement uses TRBV29-1 and TRBJ2-3; D perhaps matches TRBD1 (6 bases). CDR1 and CDR2 from the germline V gene are SQVTM and ANQGSEA. The CDR3 is made up of 14 amino acids. With 0 bases removed from V and 9 bases from J, the gap between germline ends came to 16 bases.

The chain is built from TRBV2 and TRBJ2-5, with 10 bases identical to TRBD1. Trimming removed 7 bases from V and 5 bases from J; junction bases left unmatched: 4. Germline V gene sequence: CDR1 SNHLY, CDR2 FYNNEI. This CDR3 contains 13 residues. In nucleotides, the CDR3 is TGTGCCAGCAAGGGGACAGGGGAGGAGACCCAGTACTTC. Translation gives CASKGTGEETQYF.

The chain uses TRBV5-6 and TRBJ2-6, with D perhaps matching TRBD1 (6 bases). Germline CDR1 reads SGHDT; CDR2 reads YYEEEE. The CDR3 consists of 17 residues. Trimming took 0 bases from V and 0 from J, leaving 10 bases between them. CDR3 region: CASSLVQGDSGANVLTF. The CDR3, as DNA: TGTGCCAGCAGCTTGGTACAGGGAGACTCTGGGGCCAACGTCCTGACTTTC.

The chain has TRBV14 and TRBJ2-7, with a weak D call TRBD1 (6 bases). The CDR3 contains 15 residues. Between the trimmed V and J ends, which lost 2 bases and 7 bases, there was a span of 18 bases. The germline V gene encodes CDR1 SGHDN and CDR2 FVKESK. The CDR3: CASSQTGKSGKEQYF. The CDR3 region has the DNA TGTGCCAGCAGCCAAACAGGGAAAAGTGGGAAGGAGCAGTACTTC. The full variable domain, with the rest looked up from reference TRBV14 and TRBJ2-7, is EAGVTQFPSHSVIEKGQTVTLRCDPISGHDNLYWYRRVMGKEIKFLLHFVKESKQDESGMPNNRFLAERTGGTYSTLKVQPAELEDSGVYFCASSQTGKSGKEQYFGPGTRLTVT.

J is TRBJ2-2 and V is TRBV6-5; possible D gene TRBD2, 6 bases. The V gene's germline CDR1 is MNHEY and CDR2 SVGAGI. V was trimmed by 4 bases and J by 0 bases, leaving 12 bases between them. This CDR3 has 16 residues. The CDR3 DNA follows: TGTGCCAGCAGTTCTGCACCGGGAGCGAACACCGGGGAGCTGTTTTTT. Protein sequence: CASSSAPGANTGELFF.

V gene TRBV28 combines with J gene TRBJ1-3, with 7 bases that match TRBD1. The CDR3 has 15 residues. Germline V gives CDR1 MDHEN, CDR2 SYDVKM. J gave up 4 bases and V 5 bases, and 8 bases lay outside the gene matches. CDR3 protein: CASSPPQQGGNTIYF. Here the CDR3 DNA reads TGTGCCAGCAGTCCCCCCCAACAGGGGGGAAACACCATATATTTT.

The CDR3 nucleotides read TGTGCCAGTACCAGGACAGCCAGCTCCTACGAGCAGTACTTC. This translates into CASTRTASSYEQYF. The J gene is TRBJ2-7, the V gene TRBV19; TRBD1 might be the D (6 bases). With 7 bases removed from V and 0 bases from J, the gap between germline ends came to 13 bases. The CDR3 is made up of 14 amino acids. Germline CDR1 LNHDA, CDR2 SQIVND (reference sequence).

The chain is built from TRBV19 and TRBJ1-1; D is ambiguous. Germline assignment: CDR1 LNHDA and CDR2 SQIVND (reference sequence). V was cut by 8 bases and J by 4 bases, with 14 bases left in between. The CDR3 extends over 13 amino acids. CDR3 sequence reads: CASGVTVSTEAFF. CDR3 nucleotides: TGTGCCAGTGGGGTTACGGTGAGCACTGAAGCTTTCTTT.

The J gene is TRBJ1-4, the V gene TRBV29-1; 10 nucleotides agree with TRBD1. Germline trimming cut 7 bases from V and 8 bases from J; bases unmatched to any gene: 7. There are 13 residues in the CDR3. Germline loops: CDR1 SQVTM, CDR2 ANQGSEA. The CDR3: CSGRQGAGEKLFF. CDR3 nucleotides: TGCAGCGGAAGACAGGGGGCGGGAGAAAAACTGTTTTTT.

This sequence joins TRBV2 and TRBJ2-2, with D perhaps matching TRBD2 (6 bases). CDR1 and CDR2 from the germline V gene are SNHLY and FYNNEI. The CDR3 runs to 15 residues. V lost 7 bases to trimming and J lost 0 bases, with 12 bases between them. CDR3 sequence reads: CASTIRRANTGELFF. CDR3 in DNA: TGTGCCAGCACCATCCGGAGGGCGAACACCGGGGAGCTGTTTTTT.

The CDR3 nucleotides are TGTGCCAGCAACTTGGACAGGGCAGGTTCACCCCTCCACTTT. Encoded protein: CASNLDRAGSPLHF. The J gene is TRBJ1-6, the V gene TRBV7-2, with 8 positions matching TRBD1. The CDR3 contains 14 residues. The germline gives CDR1 SGHTA, CDR2 FQGNSA. The junction had 8 bases not matched to a gene; V was cut back by 7 bases and J by 9 bases.

CDR3: CASSVASGNHNEQFF. In nucleotides, the CDR3 is TGTGCCAGCAGCGTAGCCAGCGGGAACCACAATGAGCAGTTCTTC. The chain is built from TRBV9 and TRBJ2-1, with 7 bases aligning to TRBD2. CDR1 and CDR2 from the germline V gene are SGDLS and YYNGEE. The V segment lost 0 bases and the J segment 5 bases; nucleotides outside the gene matches: 5. CDR3 length: 15 amino acids.

A word on this clone: The sample holds other DNA sequences that translate to the same CDR3. The chain has TRBV28 and TRBJ2-1; D not resolved. The CDR3 runs to 12 residues. The V and J ends lost 5 bases and 7 bases respectively, with 9 bases between them. CDR1 and CDR2 (germline): MDHEN, SYDVKM. The CDR3 DNA reads as TGTGCCAGCAGTCTGGTGGGGAATGAGCAGTTCTTC. Protein product: CASSLVGNEQFF.